This T cell receptor (beta chain) was sequenced for a study of CD8 T cells in Susac syndrome. TCR beta sequencing covered blood CD8+ and CD4+ T cells. Random hexamers were used to reverse transcribe the RNA input (about 0.5 to 1 ug). In TCRdb, the immunoSEQ multiplex PCR reads were re-called with MiXCR into one record per CDR3 protein. This sample carries under 200,000 distinct CDR3 sequences, 85% to 95% of them seen once, and the ten largest clones take about 0.1%. The V gene end was trimmed by 2 bases and the J gene end by 5 bases; junction bases not matched to a gene: 2. Germline CDR1 LGHDT, CDR2 YNNKEL (reference sequence). This CDR3 spans 15 amino acids.

This clonotype was sampled from a human donor in good health. The sample taken for sequencing was CD4+ T cells from PBMCs. This chain joins TRBV3-1 and TRBJ2-5, with 13 nucleotides matching TRBD2. The CDR3 nucleotides read TGTGCCAGCAGCCAAACTAGCGGGGGGGGCGAGACCCAGTACTTC. Translating gives CASSQTSGGGETQYF.